This T cell receptor beta chain was sequenced in a study of blood T cell repertoires in COVID-19. This clone was detected only once. In the authors' workflow: The assay estimated nucleated cells by amplifying reference gene primers. The table came from immunoSEQ multiplex PCR; TCRdb's copy has only in-frame clones and leaves some out. The DNA was the basis for D and trimming; V, J and clone size are from that table. There are 240,000 or so clones in the sample; around 85% occur only once, and around 3.3% lies in the top ten. The CDR3 runs to 15 residues. V was trimmed by 3 bases and J by 4 bases, leaving 15 bases between them. Germline V gene data show CDR1 as SGHRS and CDR2 as YFSETQ.

The chain recombines TRBV5-1 with TRBJ2-3, with a weak D call TRBD1 (6 bases). The sequenced sample consisted of PBMCs or T cells enriched from blood (not recorded which). The receptor was isolated from a woman between 35 and 50 years old with acute COVID-19. CDR3 amino acids: CASSSRLGHADTQYF. CDR3 coding DNA: TGCGCCAGCAGCTCAAGACTGGGACACGCAGATACGCAGTATTTT.